These 16 T cell receptor beta chains originate from one sample sequenced in a study of early T cells in non-severe SARS-CoV-2 infection. A single record per CDR3 protein comes from TCRdb applying MiXCR to the 5' RACE reads. The sample holds roughly 48,000 distinct CDR3 sequences, about 4.1% seen once. The sequenced sample was whole blood. The receptors come from an adult who was a healthcare worker with PCR-confirmed SARS-CoV-2 infection or an uninfected control (not recorded which).

This clonotype was observed at least ten times. This chain links TRBV4-2 with TRBJ2-1; TRBD1 is a possible D gene (7 bases). The V end was cut by 6 bases, the J end by 3 bases, with 21 bases between. Germline CDR1 LGHNA, CDR2 YNFKEQ. CDR3 length: 17 amino acids. DNA for the CDR3: TGTGCCAGCAGACCCGAGGCAGGGGGGCGCGTCTACAATGAGCAGTTCTTC. It is translated as CASRPEAGGRVYNEQFF.

This clonotype was recorded many times. The genes are TRBV6-9 and TRBJ2-4; no firm D call. Per germline, CDR1 MNHGY and CDR2 SVAAGI. Trimming took off 7 bases at V and 0 bases at J, with 16 bases between the two ends. The CDR3 loop spans 16 amino acids. The CDR3 reads CASTASPDLAKNIQYF. In DNA form, the CDR3 reads TGTGCCAGCACCGCCTCTCCAGACCTAGCCAAAAACATTCAGTACTTC.

This clonotype was seen at least ten times. The gene calls are TRBV11-2 and TRBJ2-1, with TRBD2 matching 8 bases. V was clipped by 2 bases and J by 10 bases; unmatched bases: 7. The CDR3 totals 14 residues. The germline V gene encodes CDR1 SGHAT and CDR2 FQNNGV. The CDR3, as DNA: TGTGCCAGCAGCTTAAGTGGACTAGCTTCCGAGCAGTTCTTC. Its protein product is CASSLSGLASEQFF.

This clonotype was recorded at least ten times. The chain employs TRBV11-2 and TRBJ2-3; 7 bases agree with TRBD2. Germline V gene lookup returns CDR1 SGHAT and CDR2 FQNNGV. The CDR3 sequence is 12 residues long. V lost 10 bases and J lost 4; bases outside the gene matches: 5. In DNA form, the CDR3 reads TGTGCCACCTGGGGGGGGGCAGATACGCAGTATTTT. It codes for CATWGGADTQYF.

This clonotype was picked up many times. The J gene is TRBJ2-1, the V gene TRBV7-3; a weak D match, TRBD1 (5 bases). The CDR3 has 14 residues. V gave up 2 bases and J gave up 5 bases, with 10 bases separating them. The germline gives CDR1 SGHTA, CDR2 FQGTGA. CDR3 coding DNA: TGTGCCAGCAGCTTAGCAGGGCTGAACAATGAGCAGTTCTTC. Its translation is CASSLAGLNNEQFF.

In this sample, this clonotype turned up many times. J is TRBJ2-7 and V is TRBV18; TRBD2 is a possible D gene (6 bases). CDR3 size: 13 residues. From germline, CDR1 is KGHSH and CDR2 LQKENI. The germline V and J ends were trimmed by 2 bases and 6 bases, with 11 bases remaining between them. The CDR3 DNA reads as TGTGCCAGCTCACCAAGGGACTCCACCGAGCAGTACTTC. It is translated as CASSPRDSTEQYF.

This clonotype was seen repeatedly, ten times or more. V is TRBV2 and J is TRBJ2-7; 11 bases line up with TRBD1. With V trimmed by 0 bases and J by 5 bases, 3 bases remained unmatched. This CDR3 comprises 15 residues. Germline CDR1 SNHLY, CDR2 FYNNEI. CDR3 DNA sequence: TGTGCCAGCAGTGAAGCGAGGACAGGGGGCAACGAGCAGTACTTC. Amino acid sequence: CASSEARTGGNEQYF.

This clonotype has a count of ten or more. The chain combines TRBV7-8 with TRBJ2-5; D is ambiguous. The CDR3 totals 15 residues. Germline V gives CDR1 SGHVS, CDR2 FQNEAQ. V was pared by 0 bases and J by 1 base, with 9 bases between. The CDR3 protein is CASSLATGPQETQYF. The CDR3 bases are TGTGCCAGCAGCTTAGCGACGGGCCCCCAAGAGACCCAGTACTTC.

The sample holds many counts of this clonotype. The chain uses TRBV5-8 and TRBJ2-1; 7 positions agree with TRBD1. Trimming at V came to 3 bases and at J to 5 bases, leaving 8 bases not matched to a gene. The CDR3 is 15 residues long. Germline V gives CDR1 SGHTS, CDR2 YDEGEE. The CDR3 protein is CASSSGQAWDNEQFF. CDR3 sequence (DNA): TGTGCCAGCAGCTCCGGACAGGCTTGGGACAATGAGCAGTTCTTC.

There are many counts of this clonotype. The chain links TRBV12-3 or TRBV12-4 to TRBJ2-2; 8 bases line up with TRBD1. The V and J ends lost 6 bases and 7 bases, in that order; junction bases with no gene match: 4. The CDR3 is 13 amino acids. The CDR3: CASRTRGRGELFF. The CDR3 nucleotides are TGTGCCAGCAGGACCAGGGGGCGCGGGGAGCTGTTTTTT.

In its sample, this clonotype was seen many times. V is TRBV5-6 and J is TRBJ2-1, with 14 bases that match TRBD2. Germline CDR1 is SGHDT and CDR2 is YYEEEE. The V segment lost 0 bases and the J segment 8 bases; nucleotides outside the gene matches: 10. There are 18 residues in the CDR3. CDR3 sequence: CASSLDGTSGSSFDEQFF. CDR3 sequence (DNA): TGTGCCAGCAGCTTGGACGGGACTAGCGGGAGTAGCTTCGATGAGCAGTTCTTC.

This clonotype was seen more than once but under ten times. The V and J genes are TRBV7-8 and TRBJ2-1, with 7 bases matching TRBD1. V trimming: 2 bases; J trimming: 6 bases; junction bases outside the gene matches: 10. The CDR3 totals 16 residues. Germline V gives CDR1 SGHVS, CDR2 FQNEAQ. CDR3 sequence reads: CASSLRRGIVGNEQFF. The CDR3 nucleotides read TGTGCCAGCAGCTTACGCAGGGGGATTGTGGGCAATGAGCAGTTCTTC.

In its sample, this clonotype was seen many times. The genes are TRBV5-6 and TRBJ2-2; TRBD1 aligns across 10 bases. CDR3 length: 16 residues. Germline V CDR1 and CDR2: SGHDT, YYEEEE. J lost 3 bases, V lost 0 bases, and 2 bases had no gene match. DNA of the CDR3: TGTGCCAGCAGCTTGGGGGACAGGGGATACACCGGGGAGCTGTTTTTT. It is translated as CASSLGDRGYTGELFF.

A note on this clonotype: A read error may be the cause here, since a much bigger clone is one base away. V and J are TRBV12-3 or TRBV12-4 and TRBJ2-3; TRBD1 agrees at 10 bases. The CDR3 is made up of 15 amino acids. CDR3 residues: CVSTLGTGAPDTQYF. CDR3 DNA sequence: TGTGTCAGCACTTTAGGGACAGGGGCCCCAGATACGCAGTATTTT.

This clonotype was counted ten times or more. The chain uses TRBV5-1 and TRBJ2-3; D unresolved. V was shortened by 0 bases and J by 0 bases, with 8 bases between the two germline ends. This CDR3 has 15 residues. Germline loops: CDR1 SGHRS, CDR2 YFSETQ. The CDR3 is CASSLGGTSTDTQYF. CDR3 DNA: TGCGCCAGCAGCTTGGGGGGAACTAGCACAGATACGCAGTATTTT.

This clonotype was recorded at least ten times. The chain couples TRBV5-4 to TRBJ2-7; tentatively, D is TRBD1 (5 bases). Trimming removed 1 base at V and 9 bases at J, with 14 bases between. Germline-derived CDR1 and CDR2 are SGHNT and YYREEE (reference sequence). The CDR3 length is 13 residues. The CDR3, as DNA: TGTGCCAGCAGCTTGCGGCCAGACCAGGGGCAGTACTTC. It codes for CASSLRPDQGQYF.